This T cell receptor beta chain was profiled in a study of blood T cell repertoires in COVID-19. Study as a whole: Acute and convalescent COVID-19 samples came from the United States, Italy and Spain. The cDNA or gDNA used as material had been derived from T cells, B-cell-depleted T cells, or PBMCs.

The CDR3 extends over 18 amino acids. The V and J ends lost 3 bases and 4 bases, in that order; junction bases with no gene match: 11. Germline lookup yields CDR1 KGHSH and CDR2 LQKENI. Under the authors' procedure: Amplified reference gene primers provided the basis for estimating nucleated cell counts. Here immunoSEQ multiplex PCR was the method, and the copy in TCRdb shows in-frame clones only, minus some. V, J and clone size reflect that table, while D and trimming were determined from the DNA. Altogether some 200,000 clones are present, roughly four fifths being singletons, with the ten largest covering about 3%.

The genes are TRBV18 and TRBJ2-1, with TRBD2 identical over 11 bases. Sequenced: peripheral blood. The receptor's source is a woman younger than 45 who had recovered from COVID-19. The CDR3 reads CASSPQAGGTSGYNEQFF. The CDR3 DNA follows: TGTGCCAGCTCACCGCAGGCCGGTGGGACTAGCGGTTACAATGAGCAGTTCTTC.